The 26 T cell receptor beta chains below come from one sample, sequenced in a study of CD8 T cells in Susac syndrome. Reverse transcription of about 0.5 to 1 ug RNA was carried out with random hexamers. Each CDR3 protein is one row after TCRdb ran MiXCR on the immunoSEQ multiplex PCR reads. The table includes approximately 280,000 distinct CDR3 sequences, 80% to 90% detected once. What was sequenced was CD8+ T cells from PBMCs. Receptor source: a human donor with multiple sclerosis.

This clonotype came up a few times. One end of the junction is discordant with germline, which a read error may explain. V usage is TRBV7-2 and J usage is TRBJ2-1, with D perhaps given as TRBD1 or TRBD2 (5 bases each). Looked up from germline, CDR1 is SGHTA and CDR2 is FQGNSA. The CDR3 loop spans 16 amino acids. The CDR3 bases are TGTGCTAGCAGCTTATCGGGACGGAACTCCTACAATGAGCAGTTCTTC. Translation gives CASSLSGRNSYNEQFF. Looking up the rest from reference TRBV7-2 and TRBJ2-1 gives the full variable domain: GAGVSQSPSNKVTEKGKDVELRCDPISGHTALYWYRQSLGQGLEFLIYFQGNSAPDKSGLPSDRFSAERTGGSVSTLTIQRTQQEDSAVYLCASSLSGRNSYNEQFFGPGTRLTVL.

V gene TRBV28 combines with J gene TRBJ2-7; D remains unclear. The V end was cut by 6 bases, the J end by 3 bases, with 18 bases between. The length of the CDR3 is 15 residues. In germline, CDR1 is MDHEN, CDR2 SYDVKM. The CDR3 loop reads CASRDLNSYLYEQYF. The CDR3, as DNA: TGTGCCAGCAGAGACCTAAATTCCTACCTCTACGAGCAGTACTTC.

This chain joins TRBV20-1 and TRBJ2-1; 9 bases match TRBD2. Per germline, CDR1 DFQATT and CDR2 SNEGSKA (reference sequence). V gave up 5 bases and J gave up 3 bases; unmatched junction bases: 23. The CDR3 is made up of 20 amino acids. The CDR3 DNA follows: TGCAGTGCTTACCTCGTCCCGGGACTAGCAGGACTGAGGAACTACAATGAGCAGTTCTTC. It yields the protein CSAYLVPGLAGLRNYNEQFF.

The chain is built from TRBV28 and TRBJ2-7; perhaps TRBD1 as D (8 bases). Trimming stripped 4 bases from V and 1 base from J, with 26 bases between. Germline V gene data show CDR1 as MDHEN and CDR2 as SYDVKM. CDR3 length equals 19 residues. The CDR3 region is CASSYRGEGPKGGSYEQYF. The CDR3 bases are TGTGCCAGCAGTTACAGGGGGGAGGGCCCTAAAGGGGGGTCCTACGAGCAGTACTTC.

This clonotype was seen a single time. This chain uses TRBV7-9 with TRBJ2-7, with D possibly being TRBD1 (5 bases). The CDR3 runs to 15 residues. Germline CDR1 and CDR2: SEHNR and FQNEAQ (reference sequence). Trimming shortened V by 1 base and J by 2 bases, and 12 bases separated the two germline ends. The CDR3 region has the DNA TGTGCCAGCAGCTTAGTCCCAGGGTGGACCTACGAGCAGTACTTC. Residues: CASSLVPGWTYEQYF.

The V call is TRBV7-9, the J call TRBJ1-5; D is unresolved. Looked up from germline, CDR1 is SEHNR and CDR2 is FQNEAQ (reference sequence). The CDR3 runs to 13 residues. V shed 2 bases and J shed 6 bases, with 8 bases lying between them. This CDR3 reads CASSLSSAQPQHF. CDR3 in DNA: TGTGCCAGCAGCTTATCCTCCGCTCAGCCCCAGCATTTT.

The count of this clonotype is one. The chain uses TRBV27 and TRBJ2-1; no clear D. Germline V gene sequence: CDR1 MNHEY, CDR2 SMNVEV (reference sequence). The V end lost 6 bases, the J end lost 0 bases, and 12 bases lay between the germline ends. The CDR3 is 15 amino acids. As DNA, the CDR3 is TGTGCCAGCAGGGCCTACCAAAGCTCCTACAATGAGCAGTTCTTC. Its protein product is CASRAYQSSYNEQFF.

The rearrangement links TRBV4-1 to TRBJ2-3, with a tentative D call TRBD2 (6 bases). This CDR3 region has 16 residues. Per germline, CDR1 MGHRA and CDR2 YSYEKL. V dropped 2 bases and J dropped 2 bases, with 14 bases sitting between them. The CDR3 reads CASSQRNGGYTDTQYF. The DNA of the CDR3 is TGCGCCAGCAGCCAACGGAACGGGGGATACACAGATACGCAGTATTTT.

The chain carries TRBV12-3 or TRBV12-4 and TRBJ1-5; D is uncertain. The CDR3 runs to 13 residues. V was trimmed by 4 bases and J by 10 bases, leaving 14 bases between them. In DNA, the CDR3 is TGTGCCAGCAGTTATGGCGGGAATCGTCCCCAGCATTTT. Its protein product is CASSYGGNRPQHF.

This clonotype has just a few counts. The V and J genes are TRBV28 and TRBJ2-3; D unresolved. Germline V CDR1 and CDR2: MDHEN, SYDVKM. This CDR3 contains 13 residues. V was clipped by 2 bases and J by 2 bases, with 5 bases between them. Here the CDR3 reads CASSLVSTDTQYF. As DNA, the CDR3 is TGTGCCAGCAGTTTAGTTTCCACAGATACGCAGTATTTT.

This rearrangement joins TRBV29-1 to TRBJ2-6; 7 bases align to TRBD1. Unmatched junction bases numbered 10, after V lost 5 bases and J lost 3 bases. The CDR3 is 16 amino acids. The germline V gene encodes CDR1 SQVTM and CDR2 ANQGSEA. The CDR3 DNA sequence: TGCAGCGTTACGGACAGGACGGGCGGTGGGGCCAACGTCCTGACTTTC. It specifies CSVTDRTGGGANVLTF.

The table lists this clonotype with a count of one. This chain connects TRBV7-9 to TRBJ1-4, with no clear D. Germline assignment: CDR1 SEHNR and CDR2 FQNEAQ (reference sequence). V was cut by 5 bases and J by 5 bases, with 6 bases left in between. This CDR3 contains 12 residues. The CDR3 protein is CASSAPNEKLFF. In DNA, the CDR3 is TGTGCCAGCAGCGCCCCCAATGAAAAACTGTTTTTT.

V is TRBV27 and J is TRBJ1-2; tentative D call: TRBD1 (5 bases). The germline gives CDR1 MNHEY, CDR2 SMNVEV (reference sequence). Trimming removed 8 bases from V and 2 bases from J, with 12 bases in between. There are 13 residues in the CDR3. The CDR3 spells CASSGGANYGYTF. The CDR3 DNA reads as TGTGCCAGCTCGGGAGGGGCCAACTATGGCTACACCTTC.

This clonotype occurred a few times. The DNA of the CDR3 is TGTGCCAGCAGCTTGGACGGGAGGGCCGGAGGGTGGGGATACGAGCAGTACTTC. It yields the protein CASSLDGRAGGWGYEQYF. The rearrangement joins TRBV5-6 to TRBJ2-7, with 8 bases that match TRBD2. The CDR3 covers 18 residues. Trimming took 0 bases from V and 4 from J; bases not matched to a gene: 15. CDR1 is SGHDT and CDR2 is YYEEEE in the germline V gene.

In DNA, the CDR3 is TGCACCAGTCAGCGGGTCAAAGACCTTAGCTTTCTCGAGCAGTACTTC. This sequence encodes CTSQRVKDLSFLEQYF. The chain couples TRBV1 to TRBJ2-7. TRBV1 is listed as a pseudogene. CDR3 length: 16 amino acids.

V is TRBV24-1 and J is TRBJ2-4; D is unresolved. CDR3 length: 18 amino acids. Germline-derived CDR1 and CDR2 are KGHDR and SFDVKD. Trimming pared 2 bases from V and 1 base from J, leaving 17 bases between. The CDR3 coding sequence is TGTGCCACCAGTGATTCCGCACTCCGATTGGAGGCCAAAAACATTCAGTACTTC. This gives the protein CATSDSALRLEAKNIQYF.

The chain is built from TRBV4-1 and TRBJ2-7; TRBD2 aligns across 11 bases. CDR1 MGHRA and CDR2 YSYEKL come from the germline V gene. This CDR3 comprises 14 residues. V lost 4 bases, J lost 4 bases, and 3 bases stayed unmatched. CDR3 protein: CASSRSGGAYEQYF. DNA for the CDR3: TGCGCCAGCAGCCGTAGCGGGGGGGCGTACGAGCAGTACTTC.

V and J are TRBV30 and TRBJ2-1, with D uncertain. CDR1 GTSNPN and CDR2 SVGIG come from the germline V gene (reference sequence). The CDR3 has 8 residues. Trimming removed 3 bases from V and 14 bases from J, with 5 bases in between. The CDR3 region is CAWSQEFF. In DNA, the CDR3 is TGTGCCTGGAGCCAGGAGTTCTTC. The complete variable domain, with remaining parts taken from reference TRBV30 and TRBJ2-1, reads SQTIHQWPATLVQPVGSPLSLECTVEGTSNPNLYWYRQAAGRGLQLLFYSVGIGQISSEVPQNLSASRPQDRQFILSSKKLLLSDSGFYLCAWSQEFFGPGTRLTVL.

This clonotype was detected once. The chain uses TRBV5-4 and TRBJ2-2; 11 bases map to TRBD1. The length of the CDR3 is 15 residues. Per germline, CDR1 SGHNT and CDR2 YYREEE (reference sequence). V dropped 5 bases and J dropped 5; count of bases not matched to a gene: 5. The CDR3 nucleotides read TGTGCCAGCAGAGACCGGGACAGGGGGACCGGGGAGCTGTTTTTT. As protein: CASRDRDRGTGELFF.

The rearrangement links TRBV5-5 to TRBJ2-1, with 10 bases fitting TRBD1. Germline V gene data show CDR1 as SGHKS and CDR2 as YYEKEE (reference sequence). The CDR3 spans 17 residues. Trimming cost V 4 bases and J 4 bases; bases outside gene matches: 11. CDR3 amino acids: CASSQRGTGAYYNEQFF. The CDR3 DNA is TGTGCCAGCAGCCAACGAGGGACAGGGGCATATTACAATGAGCAGTTCTTC.

This chain links TRBV28 with TRBJ1-4; D remains unclear. Germline V CDR1 and CDR2: MDHEN, SYDVKM. V was shortened by 11 bases and J by 4 bases, with 17 bases between the two germline ends. There are 14 residues in the CDR3. The CDR3 loop is CASQLGTDNEKLFF. CDR3 DNA sequence: TGTGCCTCCCAGCTCGGTACAGATAATGAAAAACTGTTTTTT.

V usage is TRBV7-8 and J usage is TRBJ1-1; D is unclear. V was cut by 3 bases and J by 1 base, with 9 bases left in between. The CDR3 runs to 14 residues. Germline CDR1 SGHVS, CDR2 FQNEAQ. CDR3 sequence: CASSLTSWNTEAFF. CDR3 DNA: TGTGCCAGCAGCTTGACGAGTTGGAACACTGAAGCTTTCTTT.

V is TRBV7-9 and J is TRBJ2-7, with D tentatively TRBD2 (5 bases). The V gene lost 4 bases and the J gene lost 4 bases, with 11 bases spanning the gap. Germline CDR1 and CDR2: SEHNR and FQNEAQ (reference sequence). This CDR3 has 13 amino acids. In DNA form, the CDR3 reads TGTGCCAGCAGCTCTTCGCCGGGATACGAGCAGTACTTC. Translated, it gives CASSSSPGYEQYF.

The rearrangement links TRBV15 to TRBJ2-3, with D unclear. The CDR3 consists of 18 residues. The V and J ends lost 1 base and 2 bases respectively, with 19 bases between them. From germline, CDR1 is LNHNV and CDR2 YYDKDF (reference sequence). The CDR3 region has the DNA TGTGCCACCAGCAGAGTGCCGTCATTAGAGGATCACACAGATACGCAGTATTTT. Amino acids: CATSRVPSLEDHTDTQYF.

The chain links TRBV27 to TRBJ2-7; D is undetermined. The CDR3 has 12 amino acids. Trimming took off 2 bases at V and 3 bases at J, with 5 bases between the two ends. The V gene's germline CDR1 is MNHEY and CDR2 SMNVEV (reference sequence). The DNA for the CDR3 is TGTGCCAGCAGTTTACCCTTCTACGAGCAGTACTTC. This gives the protein CASSLPFYEQYF.

The rearrangement joins TRBV9 to TRBJ2-1; 7 bases fit TRBD2. CDR3 length: 15 residues. The germline CDR1 and CDR2 sequences are SGDLS and YYNGEE. V gave up 2 bases and J gave up 7 bases; unmatched junction bases: 9. The CDR3, as DNA: TGTGCCAGCAGCGTGTCGGCGGGAGATAGAAATGAGCAGTTCTTC. Protein sequence: CASSVSAGDRNEQFF.